Below, 15 T cell receptor beta chains from the same sample are listed, as sequenced in a study of cytomegalovirus exposure and HLA in healthy donors. The PCR made use of 60 Vbeta and 13 Jbeta primers. Sequenced by immunoSEQ multiplex PCR; TCRdb stores in-frame clones only, minus some. The sample features some 110,000 clones, with less than 4.5% in its top ten. The sequencing sample was made of PBMCs. The receptors come from a man between 25 and 39 years old in good health and CMV-seronegative.

The genes are TRBV11-2 and TRBJ2-7, with 13 bases matching TRBD2. From germline, CDR1 is SGHAT and CDR2 FQNNGV. Germline trimming cut 5 bases from V and 6 bases from J; bases unmatched to any gene: 7. The CDR3 runs 15 residues. As DNA, the CDR3 is TGTGCCAGCAGCCAAACTAGCGGGGGGGTCCCCGAGCAGTACTTC. Residues: CASSQTSGGVPEQYF. The variable domain in full, with the rest retrieved from reference TRBV11-2 and TRBJ2-7, is EAGVAQSPRYKIIEKRQSVAFWCNPISGHATLYWYQQILGQGPKLLIQFQNNGVVDDSQLPKDRFSAERLKGVDSTLKIQPAKLEDSAVYLCASSQTSGGVPEQYFGPGTRLTVT.

This chain joins TRBV6-4 and TRBJ2-6, with a possible D match to TRBD1 (5 bases). V gave up 2 bases and J gave up 1 base, with 6 bases separating them. CDR1 is MRHNA, CDR2 SNTAGT, per germline. The CDR3 contains 15 residues. The CDR3 loop reads CASSDQGSGANVLTF. DNA of the CDR3: TGTGCCAGCAGTGACCAGGGTTCTGGGGCCAACGTCCTGACTTTC.

V and J are TRBV9 and TRBJ2-5; a possible D gene is TRBD1 (7 bases). The J call is in doubt because the DNA end fits TRBJ2-7 better. This CDR3 contains 17 residues. The germline gives CDR1 SGDLS, CDR2 YYNGEE. The CDR3 DNA reads as TGTGCCAGCAGCTCCACCCCGGGGGACAGAAGTCCCTACGAGCAGTACTTC. It encodes CASSSTPGDRSPYEQYF.

The chain combines TRBV2 with TRBJ1-2; the match to TRBD1 covers 7 bases. This CDR3 has 13 residues. The germline V gene has CDR1 SNHLY and CDR2 FYNNEI. V was pared by 7 bases and J by 1 base, with 3 bases of the junction left unmatched. The CDR3 sequence is CASKRDSNYGYTF. CDR3 DNA sequence: TGTGCCAGCAAGAGGGACAGTAACTATGGCTACACCTTC.

This rearrangement joins TRBV23-1 to TRBJ2-4, with 10 bases identical to TRBD1. TRBV23-1 is noted as an ORF with a role that remains uncertain. The CDR3 runs 17 residues. Trimming removed 4 bases from V and 4 bases from J; junction bases left unmatched: 10. CDR3 in amino acids: CASSPMDRGGEKNIQYF. CDR3 bases: TGCGCCAGCAGTCCTATGGACAGGGGGGGTGAGAAAAACATTCAGTACTTC.

The CDR3 DNA reads TGCGCCAGCAGCTTGGCGGGGGGGATTCGGGGAAAACTGTTTTTT. Its protein product is CASSLAGGIRGKLFF. V and J are TRBV5-1 and TRBJ1-4; D perhaps matches TRBD1 (5 bases). From germline, CDR1 is SGHRS and CDR2 YFSETQ. V lost 0 bases and J lost 10, with 16 bases in between. The CDR3 is 15 amino acids.

The chain is built from TRBV27 and TRBJ2-7, with 7 bases lining up with TRBD2. The germline gives CDR1 MNHEY, CDR2 SMNVEV (reference sequence). The CDR3 is made up of 14 amino acids. V dropped 3 bases and J dropped 6; count of bases not matched to a gene: 8. CDR3 sequence reads: CASSFLSPGGEQYF. The CDR3 region has the DNA TGTGCCAGCAGTTTCCTTTCACCGGGAGGCGAGCAGTACTTC.

The CDR3 coding sequence is TGTGCCAGCAGCCCCCCAGCGGCGGGGTCCTACGAGCAGTACTTC. Its protein product is CASSPPAAGSYEQYF. The rearrangement links TRBV7-2 to TRBJ2-7, with D possibly matching TRBD2 (6 bases). The CDR3 is 15 amino acids. V was shortened by 5 bases and J by 1 base, with 15 bases between the two germline ends. The V gene's germline CDR1 is SGHTA and CDR2 FQGNSA.

Of note for this clone: Other DNA variants within this sample encode the same CDR3. This chain joins TRBV2 and TRBJ1-4, with 7 bases fitting TRBD1. V trimming: 6 bases; J trimming: 5 bases; junction bases outside the gene matches: 3. The CDR3 has 13 residues. Germline V CDR1 and CDR2: SNHLY, FYNNEI. The CDR3 spells CASSGTANEKLFF. The CDR3 region has the DNA TGTGCCAGCAGCGGGACAGCGAATGAAAAACTGTTTTTT.

The J gene is TRBJ1-2, the V gene TRBV5-1; D might be TRBD1 (5 bases). The V end was cut by 3 bases, the J end by 7 bases, with 13 bases between. The germline gives CDR1 SGHRS, CDR2 YFSETQ. The CDR3 spans 13 residues. CDR3 protein: CASSSSGEGGYTF. The CDR3 region has the DNA TGCGCCAGCAGCTCCTCGGGGGAGGGTGGCTACACCTTC.

CDR3 sequence reads: CATSSLAGGPVNEQFF. CDR3 DNA: TGTGCCACCAGCAGTTTAGCGGGGGGGCCTGTAAATGAGCAGTTCTTC. The chain carries TRBV15 and TRBJ2-1; 11 bases line up with TRBD2. The CDR3 has 16 residues. The J segment lost 7 bases and the V segment lost 3 bases, leaving 8 bases of the junction unmatched. CDR1 LNHNV and CDR2 YYDKDF come from the germline V gene (reference sequence).

J is TRBJ1-6 and V is TRBV7-6; 8 bases map to TRBD1. The junction had 5 bases not matched to a gene; V was cut back by 5 bases and J by 5 bases. Germline CDR1 reads SGHVS; CDR2 reads FNYEAQ. This CDR3 contains 15 residues. The CDR3 bases are TGTGCCAGCAGCGCGGGGACAGGACATAATTCACCCCTCCACTTT. Amino acids: CASSAGTGHNSPLHF.

The rearrangement joins TRBV6-1 to TRBJ2-4, with 8 bases matching TRBD1. The CDR3 loop spans 14 amino acids. CDR1 and CDR2 from the germline V gene are MNHNS and SASEGT. V lost 6 bases and J lost 10; bases outside the gene matches: 11. Written as DNA, the CDR3 is TGTGCCAGCAGGCCTCCTGGGGGACAGGTAATTCAGTACTTC. This gives the protein CASRPPGGQVIQYF.

This chain connects TRBV7-2 to TRBJ1-6; perhaps TRBD1 as D (6 bases). Germline-derived CDR1 and CDR2 are SGHTA and FQGNSA. The CDR3 contains 15 residues. V gave up 1 base and J gave up 8 bases, with 12 bases separating them. The CDR3 DNA is TGTGCCAGCAGCTTAGAGGGGGGGTCTCATTCACCCCTCCACTTT. Translated, it gives CASSLEGGSHSPLHF.

The gene calls are TRBV7-2 and TRBJ2-3; 8 positions agree with TRBD2. The CDR3 sequence is 17 residues long. Germline loops: CDR1 SGHTA, CDR2 FQGNSA. Trimming cost V 0 bases and J 0 bases; bases outside gene matches: 5. CDR3 DNA: TGTGCCAGCAGCTTAGCGGCCGGGGGGGCAAGCACAGATACGCAGTATTTT. It encodes CASSLAAGGASTDTQYF.